Each of the 15 T cell receptor beta chains below was sequenced from the same sample in a study of T-cell reconstitution after alpha-beta-depleted transplantation in children. For TCRbeta, the library was prepared with unique molecular identifiers. TCRdb fed the PCR reads into MiXCR, producing one record per CDR3 protein. Here the sample spans hundreds of thousands of distinct CDR3 sequences, 13% being singletons. The specimen was PBMCs, mostly from graft donor cells, collected 360 days after TCRalphabeta/CD19-depleted stem cell transplant. The receptors shown here come from a male patient under 18 who had a stem cell transplant for acute myeloid leukemia, so the T cells may come from the graft donor.

The chain couples TRBV12-3 or TRBV12-4 to TRBJ1-5, with 10 bases identical to TRBD1. After removal of 6 bases from V and 9 bases from J, the junction contained 11 bases not matched to a gene. The length of the CDR3 is 15 residues. CDR3 sequence reads: CASSPGDRGPRPQHF. CDR3 bases: TGTGCCAGCAGCCCGGGGGACAGGGGTCCTCGGCCCCAGCATTTT.

This clonotype was found a few times. The rearrangement joins TRBV20-1 to TRBJ1-2; 7 bases line up with TRBD1. The V segment lost 1 base and the J segment 4 bases; nucleotides outside the gene matches: 3. This CDR3 is built from 13 residues. Germline lookup yields CDR1 DFQATT and CDR2 SNEGSKA (reference sequence). The CDR3 DNA follows: TGCAGTGCTAGAGCGACAGGGTCCTATGGCTACACCTTC. It specifies CSARATGSYGYTF.

The chain is built from TRBV5-1 and TRBJ1-2; no reliable D call. The CDR3 runs 14 residues. The V end was cut by 2 bases, the J end by 3 bases, with 11 bases between. The V gene's germline CDR1 is SGHRS and CDR2 YFSETQ. Here the CDR3 DNA reads TGCGCCAGCAGCTTTTCAAACAGCTACTATGGCTACACCTTC. Encoded protein: CASSFSNSYYGYTF. The full variable domain, with the rest looked up from reference TRBV5-1 and TRBJ1-2, is KAGVTQTPRYLIKTRGQQVTLSCSPISGHRSVSWYQQTPGQGLQFLFEYFSETQRNKGNFPGRFSGRQFSNSRSEMNVSTLELGDSALYLCASSFSNSYYGYTFGSGTRLTVV.

This clonotype has a handful of counts. The chain employs TRBV5-5 and TRBJ2-5, with TRBD2 as a possible D gene (6 bases). The CDR3 spans 15 residues. Trimming pared 4 bases from V and 1 base from J, leaving 14 bases between. The germline CDR1 and CDR2 sequences are SGHKS and YYEKEE (reference sequence). DNA for the CDR3: TGTGCCAGCAGCATGTGGAGGGCCGTCCAAGAGACCCAGTACTTC. Residues: CASSMWRAVQETQYF.

This chain connects TRBV29-1 to TRBJ1-1; D ambiguous. Germline V CDR1 and CDR2: SQVTM, ANQGSEA. V dropped 2 bases and J dropped 11 bases, with 21 bases sitting between them. CDR3 length equals 14 residues. The DNA of the CDR3 is TGCAGCGTTGAATTAGTAGGTCGTCTATACGGGGCTTTCTTT. Amino acid sequence: CSVELVGRLYGAFF.

This clonotype was counted at least ten times. The chain has TRBV7-9 and TRBJ2-2, with D hard to call. The CDR3 is made up of 15 amino acids. Germline V gene lookup returns CDR1 SEHNR and CDR2 FQNEAQ (reference sequence). The ends were cut back, 1 base at V and 1 base at J, with 7 bases in the middle. CDR3 in amino acids: CASSLGAMNTGELFF. For the CDR3, the DNA is TGTGCCAGCAGCTTAGGGGCCATGAACACCGGGGAGCTGTTTTTT. The full variable domain, its missing parts supplied by reference TRBV7-9 and TRBJ2-2, is DTGVSQNPRHKITKRGQNVTFRCDPISEHNRLYWYRQTLGQGPEFLTYFQNEAQLEKSRLLSDRFSAERPKGSFSTLEIQRTEQGDSAMYLCASSLGAMNTGELFFGEGSRLTVL.

The chain carries TRBV4-3 and TRBJ2-7; a weak D match, TRBD2 (5 bases). CDR3 length equals 14 residues. Trimming stripped 5 bases from V and 2 bases from J, with 13 bases between. Germline V gene lookup returns CDR1 LGHNA and CDR2 YSLEER. The CDR3 loop is CASSSGVSAYEQYF. The CDR3 DNA sequence: TGCGCCAGCAGCTCCGGGGTTTCAGCCTACGAGCAGTACTTC.

This clonotype was found many times. The chain links TRBV20-1 to TRBJ2-3, with D tentatively TRBD1 or TRBD2 (5 bases each). Germline V lookup: CDR1 DFQATT, CDR2 SNEGSKA (reference sequence). The length of the CDR3 is 15 residues. Between the trimmed V and J ends, which lost 3 bases and 4 bases, there was a span of 17 bases. The CDR3 nucleotides read TGCAGTGCTAGCGGGACCGAGTACCATTCAGATACGCAGTATTTT. Translating it yields CSASGTEYHSDTQYF.

The V and J genes are TRBV20-1 and TRBJ2-5; a weak D match, TRBD1 (6 bases). Trimming left V 4 bases short and J 5 bases short, with 20 bases between. The germline V gene has CDR1 DFQATT and CDR2 SNEGSKA (reference sequence). The CDR3 is made up of 15 amino acids. The CDR3 loop reads CSAIPDRPRGETQYF. The CDR3 DNA reads TGCAGTGCTATCCCCGACAGACCTAGGGGGGAGACCCAGTACTTC.

The chain joins TRBV12-3 or TRBV12-4 to TRBJ2-7; TRBD1 is a possible D gene (6 bases). V shed 5 bases and J shed 6 bases, with 17 bases lying between them. The CDR3 has 14 residues. The CDR3 reads CASSHYRVEGEQYF. CDR3 DNA sequence: TGTGCCAGCAGTCACTACAGGGTCGAAGGCGAGCAGTACTTC.

There are a few counts of this clonotype. V and J are TRBV4-1 and TRBJ2-7; possibly TRBD2 for D (6 bases). Germline V CDR1 and CDR2: MGHRA, YSYEKL. The CDR3 sequence is 16 residues long. Trimming removed 4 bases from V and 0 bases from J, with 16 bases in between. In nucleotides, the CDR3 is TGCGCCAGCAGCCGGCTACCGGGACTCTTCTCCTACGAGCAGTACTTC. Residues: CASSRLPGLFSYEQYF.

J is TRBJ2-5 and V is TRBV28, with D possibly TRBD2 on 6 matching bases. Deletions cut 5 bases from V and 5 bases from J, with 12 bases between. Germline CDR1 reads MDHEN; CDR2 reads SYDVKM. CDR3 size: 13 residues. As DNA, the CDR3 is TGTGCCAGCAGTGGGGACTGGCGGGAGACCCAGTACTTC. The encoded protein is CASSGDWRETQYF.

This chain joins TRBV20-1 and TRBJ1-4; D is undetermined. There are 12 residues in the CDR3. Trimming cost V 5 bases and J 8 bases, with 12 bases left between them. The V gene's germline CDR1 is DFQATT and CDR2 SNEGSKA (reference sequence). CDR3: CSALPGGEKLFF. The CDR3 DNA is TGCAGTGCTCTGCCCGGCGGCGAAAAACTGTTTTTT.

This clonotype was picked up a small number of times. The J gene is TRBJ2-1, the V gene TRBV27; the D gene is possibly TRBD2 (5 bases). The CDR3 totals 13 residues. Trimming removed 5 bases from V and 10 bases from J, with 15 bases in between. From germline, CDR1 is MNHEY and CDR2 SMNVEV (reference sequence). The CDR3 DNA reads as TGTGCCAGCAGTCCCCTACTAGGAGACGAGCAGTTCTTC. Its protein product is CASSPLLGDEQFF.

This clonotype was found a few times. This chain uses TRBV19 with TRBJ1-5; 8 bases line up with TRBD1. CDR3 length: 15 amino acids. J was trimmed by 3 bases and V by 7 bases; bases with no gene match: 8. Germline V gene data show CDR1 as LNHDA and CDR2 as SQIVND (reference sequence). CDR3 in amino acids: CASTSHQGANQPQHF. DNA of the CDR3: TGTGCCAGTACCTCCCATCAGGGGGCCAATCAGCCCCAGCATTTT.